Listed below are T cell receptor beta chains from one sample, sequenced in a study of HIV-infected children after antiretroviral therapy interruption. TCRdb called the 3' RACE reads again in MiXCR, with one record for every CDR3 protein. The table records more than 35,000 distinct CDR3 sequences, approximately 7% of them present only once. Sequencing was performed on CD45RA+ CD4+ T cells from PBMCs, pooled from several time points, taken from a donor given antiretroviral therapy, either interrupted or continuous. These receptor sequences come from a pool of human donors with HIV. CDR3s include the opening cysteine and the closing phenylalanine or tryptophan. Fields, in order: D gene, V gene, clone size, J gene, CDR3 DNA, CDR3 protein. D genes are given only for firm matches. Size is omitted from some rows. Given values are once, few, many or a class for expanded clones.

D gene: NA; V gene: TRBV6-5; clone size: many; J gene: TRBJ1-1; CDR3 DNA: TGTGCCAGCAGGATGGGGGTGTCGAACACTGAAGCTTTCTTT; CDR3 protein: CASRMGVSNTEAFF
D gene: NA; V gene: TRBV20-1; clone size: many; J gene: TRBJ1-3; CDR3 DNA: TGCAGTGCCACCTTTCAAGGGGCTGGAAACACCATATATTTT; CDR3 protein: CSATFQGAGNTIYF
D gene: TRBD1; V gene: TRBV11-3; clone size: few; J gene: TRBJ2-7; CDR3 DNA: TGTGCCAGCAGCTTAGGGGCAGGGGGCTGGATCGAGCAGTACTTC; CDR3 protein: CASSLGAGGWIEQYF
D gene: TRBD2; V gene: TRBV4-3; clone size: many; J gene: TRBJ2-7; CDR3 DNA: TGCGCCAGCAGCCAAGGTAGCGGGGGAACCTACGAGCAGTACTTC; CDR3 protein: CASSQGSGGTYEQYF
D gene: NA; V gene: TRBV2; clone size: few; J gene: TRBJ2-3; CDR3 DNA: TGTGCCAGCATGGAGGGATTAGATACGCAGTATTTT; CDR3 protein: CASMEGLDTQYF
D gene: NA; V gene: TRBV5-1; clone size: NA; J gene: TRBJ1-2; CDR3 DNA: TGCGCCAGCAGCTTTGGGGTTGACTATGGCTACACCTTC; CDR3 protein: CASSFGVDYGYTF
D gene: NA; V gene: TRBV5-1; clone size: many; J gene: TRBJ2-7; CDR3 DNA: TGCGCCAGCAGCTCGACAGGGGGCTGGCCTAGCGGGAGTAGCGAGCAGTACTTC; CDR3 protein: CASSSTGGWPSGSSEQYF
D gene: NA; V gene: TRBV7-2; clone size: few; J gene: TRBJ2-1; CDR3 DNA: TGTGCCAGCAGCTTAGTCCGGGGCCGGTACAATGAGCAGTTCTTC; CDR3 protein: CASSLVRGRYNEQFF
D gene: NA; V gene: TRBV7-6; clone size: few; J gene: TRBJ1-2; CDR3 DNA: TGTGCCAGCAGCCAGGGACGGTATGGCTACACCTTC; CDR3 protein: CASSQGRYGYTF
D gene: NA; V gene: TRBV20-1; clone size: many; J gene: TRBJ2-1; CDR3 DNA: TGCAGTGCCACTAGTGTGGGGGCTTCCTACAATGAGCAGTTCTTC; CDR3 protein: CSATSVGASYNEQFF
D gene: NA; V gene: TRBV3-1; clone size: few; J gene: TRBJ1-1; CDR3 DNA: TGTGCCAGCAGCCAGTACGCTGAAGCTTTCTTT; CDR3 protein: CASSQYAEAFF
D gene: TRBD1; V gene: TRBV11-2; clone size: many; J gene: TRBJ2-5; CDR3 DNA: TGTGCCAGCAGCCCCCGGACAGGGGGGCAAGAGACCCAGTACTTC; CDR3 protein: CASSPRTGGQETQYF
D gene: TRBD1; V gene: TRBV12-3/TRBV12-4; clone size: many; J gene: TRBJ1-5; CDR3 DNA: TGTGCCAGCAGTTCGGGGGGGGGACAGATCAATCAGCCCCAGCATTTT; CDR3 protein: CASSSGGGQINQPQHF